A selection of T cell receptor beta chains follows, all from one sample in a study of T cells in Graves' hyperthyroidism and ophthalmopathy. TCRdb analysed the multiplex PCR reads with MiXCR anew, one entry per CDR3 protein. The data show some 490,000 distinct CDR3 sequences, 15% to 20% seen once. The sample was blood. The receptor set was obtained from a woman aged 30 to 39 with Graves' ophthalmopathy. Each CDR3 is given with its conserved first and last residue. The D gene is left open where the match is weak. Clone sizes are given selectively: once, few, many, or a class where the clone is expanded.

j_call: TRBJ2-1
d_call: NA
v_call: TRBV11-2
clone_size: medium-sized
cdr3_aa: CASSYNEQFF
cdr3_nt: TGTGCCAGCAGCTACAATGAGCAGTTCTTC

j_call: TRBJ1-1
d_call: TRBD1
v_call: TRBV19
clone_size: few
cdr3_aa: CASSIGPRGRRTNTEAFF
cdr3_nt: TGTGCCAGTAGTATAGGCCCCAGGGGGAGGAGGACGAACACTGAAGCTTTCTTT

j_call: TRBJ2-1
d_call: NA
v_call: TRBV7-8
clone_size: many
cdr3_aa: CASSILGTRVF
cdr3_nt: TGTGCCAGCAGCATATTGGGAACGAGGGTCTTC

j_call: TRBJ2-5
d_call: NA
v_call: TRBV27
clone_size: few
cdr3_aa: CASSLRRDPETQYF
cdr3_nt: TGTGCCAGCAGCCTCCGGCGGGACCCTGAGACCCAGTACTTC

j_call: TRBJ1-5
d_call: NA
v_call: TRBV19
clone_size: few
cdr3_aa: CASSTPGQLGDQPQHF
cdr3_nt: TGTGCCAGTAGTACTCCCGGACAGCTGGGCGATCAGCCCCAGCATTTT

j_call: TRBJ1-2
d_call: NA
v_call: TRBV12-3/TRBV12-4
clone_size: many
cdr3_aa: CASSFQGTGYGYTF
cdr3_nt: TGTGCCAGCAGTTTCCAGGGGACTGGCTATGGCTACACCTTC

j_call: TRBJ2-1
d_call: TRBD2
v_call: TRBV6-2/TRBV6-3
clone_size: many
cdr3_aa: CASSLNRGGLYNEQFF
cdr3_nt: TGTGCCAGCAGCCTTAATCGGGGGGGGCTCTACAATGAGCAGTTCTTC

j_call: TRBJ2-1
d_call: NA
v_call: TRBV27
clone_size: NA
cdr3_aa: CASSSLTSRDSYNEQFF
cdr3_nt: TGTGCCAGCAGTTCCTTAACTAGCAGAGACTCCTACAATGAGCAGTTCTTC

j_call: TRBJ2-3
d_call: NA
v_call: TRBV6-5
clone_size: NA
cdr3_aa: CASSYSLGKWDTQYF
cdr3_nt: TGTGCCAGCAGTTACTCACTAGGGAAGTGGGATACGCAGTATTTT

j_call: TRBJ1-4
d_call: NA
v_call: TRBV5-1
clone_size: many
cdr3_aa: CASSEGRRGEKLFF
cdr3_nt: TGCGCCAGCAGCGAGGGACGTAGGGGGGAAAAACTGTTTTTT

j_call: TRBJ2-5
d_call: TRBD2
v_call: TRBV5-1
clone_size: few
cdr3_aa: CASSALAGGPQETQYF
cdr3_nt: TGCGCCAGCAGCGCTTTAGCGGGAGGGCCCCAAGAGACCCAGTACTTC

j_call: TRBJ2-1
d_call: TRBD2
v_call: TRBV7-9
clone_size: NA
cdr3_aa: CASSLRLAGELGGEQFF
cdr3_nt: TGTGCCAGCAGCTTACGGCTAGCGGGAGAGCTAGGGGGTGAGCAGTTCTTC

j_call: TRBJ1-1
d_call: NA
v_call: TRBV10-3
clone_size: NA
cdr3_aa: CASTTEPNMNTEAFF
cdr3_nt: TGTGCCAGTACGACAGAACCTAACATGAACACTGAAGCTTTCTTT

j_call: TRBJ1-4
d_call: NA
v_call: TRBV5-1
clone_size: NA
cdr3_aa: CASRETGSTNEKLFF
cdr3_nt: TGCGCCAGCAGGGAAACAGGGTCGACTAATGAAAAACTGTTTTTT

j_call: TRBJ2-1
d_call: NA
v_call: TRBV20-1
clone_size: NA
cdr3_aa: CSARSRPDASYNEQFF
cdr3_nt: TGCAGTGCTAGGTCCAGACCTGATGCATCCTACAATGAGCAGTTCTTC

j_call: TRBJ1-5
d_call: NA
v_call: TRBV7-9
clone_size: few
cdr3_aa: CASSLASGVQPQHF
cdr3_nt: TGTGCCAGCAGCTTAGCATCCGGGGTTCAGCCCCAGCATTTT

j_call: TRBJ2-1
d_call: NA
v_call: TRBV28
clone_size: few
cdr3_aa: CASSEPARGNEQFF
cdr3_nt: TGTGCCAGCAGTGAACCAGCGAGAGGAAATGAGCAGTTCTTC

j_call: TRBJ2-3
d_call: NA
v_call: TRBV11-2
clone_size: many
cdr3_aa: CASSLAAGTDTQYF
cdr3_nt: TGTGCCAGCAGTTTAGCGGCAGGAACAGATACGCAGTATTTT

j_call: TRBJ2-1
d_call: NA
v_call: TRBV18
clone_size: many
cdr3_aa: CASSPGDPYNEQFF
cdr3_nt: TGTGCCAGCTCACCCGGGGACCCGTACAATGAGCAGTTCTTC

j_call: TRBJ2-5
d_call: NA
v_call: TRBV20-1
clone_size: NA
cdr3_aa: CSARDSEETQYF
cdr3_nt: TGCAGTGCTAGAGATTCGGAAGAGACCCAGTACTTC

j_call: TRBJ2-6
d_call: NA
v_call: TRBV4-3
clone_size: NA
cdr3_aa: CASSQDSPGGANVLTF
cdr3_nt: TGCGCCAGCAGCCAAGATTCCCCGGGAGGGGCCAACGTCCTGACTTTC

j_call: TRBJ1-1
d_call: NA
v_call: TRBV14
clone_size: many
cdr3_aa: CASSHEGVNTEAFF
cdr3_nt: TGTGCCAGCAGCCATGAAGGGGTGAACACTGAAGCTTTCTTT

j_call: TRBJ2-1
d_call: NA
v_call: TRBV7-9
clone_size: few
cdr3_aa: CASSFYLGTTYNEQFF
cdr3_nt: TGTGCCAGCAGCTTCTATCTAGGTACTACCTACAATGAGCAGTTCTTC

j_call: TRBJ2-5
d_call: NA
v_call: TRBV6-1
clone_size: NA
cdr3_aa: CASRNGETQYF
cdr3_nt: TGTGCCAGCAGAAACGGGGAGACCCAGTACTTC

j_call: TRBJ2-1
d_call: NA
v_call: TRBV27
clone_size: NA
cdr3_aa: CASSSRTESYNEQFF
cdr3_nt: TGTGCCAGCAGTTCTCGGACGGAGTCCTACAATGAGCAGTTCTTC

j_call: TRBJ2-2
d_call: NA
v_call: TRBV20-1
clone_size: NA
cdr3_aa: CSASQGPGTGELFF
cdr3_nt: TGCAGTGCTTCACAGGGACCGGGCACCGGGGAGCTGTTTTTT

j_call: TRBJ2-5
d_call: NA
v_call: TRBV7-8
clone_size: many
cdr3_aa: CASSFRPTRLTDKETQYF
cdr3_nt: TGTGCCAGCAGCTTTAGACCAACGCGACTAACCGACAAAGAGACCCAGTACTTC

j_call: TRBJ2-1
d_call: NA
v_call: TRBV28
clone_size: few
cdr3_aa: CATISPVLADEQFF
cdr3_nt: TGTGCCACCATCTCCCCTGTGTTGGCGGATGAGCAGTTCTTC

j_call: TRBJ2-7
d_call: TRBD1
v_call: TRBV6-1
clone_size: NA
cdr3_aa: CASSDVGTGKDEQYF
cdr3_nt: TGTGCCAGCAGTGATGTTGGGACAGGGAAGGACGAGCAGTACTTC

j_call: TRBJ2-7
d_call: NA
v_call: TRBV7-8
clone_size: many
cdr3_aa: CASSLAMAYEQYF
cdr3_nt: TGTGCCAGCAGCTTAGCGATGGCCTACGAGCAGTACTTC

j_call: TRBJ1-5
d_call: NA
v_call: TRBV4-2
clone_size: few
cdr3_aa: CASSQDGGDNQPQHF
cdr3_nt: TGTGCCAGCAGCCAAGACGGTGGGGACAATCAGCCCCAGCATTTT

j_call: TRBJ2-7
d_call: TRBD2
v_call: TRBV6-5
clone_size: few
cdr3_aa: CASSYGLAVYEQYF
cdr3_nt: TGTGCCAGCAGTTACGGACTAGCGGTGTACGAGCAGTACTTC

j_call: TRBJ2-1
d_call: NA
v_call: TRBV11-2
clone_size: many
cdr3_aa: CASSLKLVAESNEQFF
cdr3_nt: TGTGCCAGCAGCTTAAAGTTGGTAGCGGAAAGCAATGAGCAGTTCTTC

j_call: TRBJ1-4
d_call: NA
v_call: TRBV7-6
clone_size: many
cdr3_aa: CASSPDNGLGKLFF
cdr3_nt: TGTGCCAGCAGCCCGGACAATGGTTTGGGAAAACTGTTTTTT

j_call: TRBJ1-1
d_call: NA
v_call: TRBV28
clone_size: many
cdr3_aa: CASSLQRMNTEAFF
cdr3_nt: TGTGCCAGCAGTTTACAGCGGATGAACACTGAAGCTTTCTTT

j_call: TRBJ2-7
d_call: NA
v_call: TRBV11-2
clone_size: many
cdr3_aa: CASSWEDAGDAYEQYF
cdr3_nt: TGTGCCAGCAGCTGGGAGGACGCAGGGGATGCCTACGAGCAGTACTTC